Listed below are T cell receptor beta chains from one sample, sequenced in a study of blood T cell repertoires in COVID-19. Profiled with immunoSEQ multiplex PCR; TCRdb holds only in-frame clones, not every one. This repertoire shows a few hundred thousand clones, about 86% found once; its top ten account for about 4.7%. The sequencing input was PBMCs or T cells enriched from blood (not recorded which). The receptors derive from a woman aged 25 to 39 who had been exposed to COVID-19. Both conserved end residues are part of each CDR3. Fields, in order: D gene, clone size, CDR3 length, J gene, V gene, CDR3 DNA, CDR3 protein. A D gene is named only where the DNA matches it firmly. Size is omitted from some rows. Given values are once, few, many or a class for expanded clones.

>TRBD1|NA|15|TRBJ1-2|TRBV5-1
TGCGCCAGCAGCTCCCGGGACAGGGGCATCTATGGCTACACCTTC
CASSSRDRGIYGYTF
>TRBD2|NA|15|TRBJ2-2|TRBV5-1
TGCGCCAGCAGCTTGGAGGGACTAGTGAAGGGGGAGCTGTTTTTT
CASSLEGLVKGELFF
>NA|NA|15|TRBJ1-1|TRBV2
TGTGCCAGCCTGATTCGGGACACCTTAAACACTGAAGCTTTCTTT
CASLIRDTLNTEAFF
>NA|NA|12|TRBJ2-7|TRBV2
TGTGCCAGCGAGGGCGCCTCCTACGAGCAGTACTTC
CASEGASYEQYF
>NA|few|17|TRBJ1-5|TRBV3-1/TRBV3-2
TGTGCCAGCAGCCAAGGGGGGGGACCGGCGAGCAATCAGCCCCAGCATTTT
CASSQGGGPASNQPQHF
>NA|NA|17|TRBJ2-6|TRBV7-3
TGTGCCAGCAGCTTAAGGGGGCTAGACTCTGGGGCCAACGTCCTGACTTTC
CASSLRGLDSGANVLTF
>NA|NA|16|TRBJ1-6|TRBV12-5
TGTGCTAGTGGTTTGGTACTGGGCGGGGGTAATTCACCCCTCCACTTT
CASGLVLGGGNSPLHF
>NA|NA|13|TRBJ2-2|TRBV6-2/TRBV6-3
TGTGCCAGCAGTTGGAGATTCACCGGGGAGCTGTTTTTT
CASSWRFTGELFF
>TRBD1|many|18|TRBJ1-5|TRBV19
TGTGCCAGTACTAATGGGGCCGGACAGGGTGGCAGCAATCAGCCCCAGCATTTT
CASTNGAGQGGSNQPQHF
>NA|NA|16|TRBJ1-1|TRBV18
TGTGCCAGCTCACCACCTAAGGGCAGGGTGAACACTGAAGCTTTCTTT
CASSPPKGRVNTEAFF
>NA|NA|13|TRBJ1-4|TRBV18
TGTGCCAGCTCTCCGCGTGTGAATGAAAAACTGTTTTTT
CASSPRVNEKLFF
>TRBD1|NA|15|TRBJ1-4|TRBV6-5
TGTGCCAGCGGGGACAGCGCCTCACCGAATGAAAAACTGTTTTTT
CASGDSASPNEKLFF
>TRBD2|NA|16|TRBJ2-1|TRBV2
TGTGCCAGCAGTGAAGTCAGGGGCGGGGGGCCCAATGAGCAGTTCTTC
CASSEVRGGGPNEQFF
>TRBD1|NA|17|TRBJ1-2|TRBV28
TGTGCCAGCAGTTTACCCCAGGGGGACAGTGCTAACTATGGCTACACCTTC
CASSLPQGDSANYGYTF
>NA|NA|16|TRBJ1-2|TRBV19
TGTGCCAGTAGTAAAGGACAGCCTGTGAGGGGCTATGGCTACACCTTC
CASSKGQPVRGYGYTF
>NA|NA|16|TRBJ1-5|TRBV4-2
TGTGCCAGCAGCCAAGACAGGGTCCGTAGCAATCAGCCCCAGCATTTT
CASSQDRVRSNQPQHF
>TRBD1|many|13|TRBJ1-1|TRBV10-2
TGCGCCAGCACAGGGGGCGGTGGCACTGAAGCTTTCTTT
CASTGGGGTEAFF
>NA|NA|13|TRBJ1-2|TRBV5-1
TGCGCCAGCAGCTCCGACGGGGACTATGGCTACACCTTC
CASSSDGDYGYTF
>TRBD1|NA|13|TRBJ1-2|TRBV6-5
TGTGCCAGCAGCTCAGACAGGGCCTATGGCTACACCTTC
CASSSDRAYGYTF
>NA|NA|17|TRBJ2-6|TRBV5-6
TGTGCCAGCAGCTTGAACAGAGATTCCTCTGGGGCCAACGTCCTGACTTTC
CASSLNRDSSGANVLTF
>TRBD1|NA|17|TRBJ1-1|TRBV12-5
TGTGCTAGTGGTTTGGTAATAACAGGGGCAGGAAACACTGAAGCTTTCTTT
CASGLVITGAGNTEAFF
>TRBD1|NA|15|TRBJ1-1|TRBV12-5
TGTGCTAGTGGTTTGGCGACAGGGGGAGTGGGTGAAGCTTTCTTT
CASGLATGGVGEAFF
>NA|few|11|TRBJ1-1|TRBV19
TGTGCCAGTAGTATGAGGGCTGAAGCTTTCTTT
CASSMRAEAFF
>TRBD1|NA|22|TRBJ1-2|TRBV3-1/TRBV3-2
TGTGCCAGCAGCCAAAGGCCCGGGACAGGAAGATCGGAGGGGCGCAACCCGGGTGGCTACACCTTC
CASSQRPGTGRSEGRNPGGYTF
>TRBD1|NA|15|TRBJ1-1|TRBV6-5
TGTGCCAGCACCGCGGGACAGGGGGTTATCACTGAAGCTTTCTTT
CASTAGQGVITEAFF
>NA|NA|13|TRBJ1-1|TRBV12-3/TRBV12-4
TGTGCCAGCAGTATGACAGAGAACACTGAAGCTTTCTTT
CASSMTENTEAFF
>NA|once|14|TRBJ1-5|TRBV19
TGTGCCAGTGCCCACAGAGACCCGTGGCAGCCCCAGCATTTT
CASAHRDPWQPQHF
>NA|NA|16|TRBJ1-2|TRBV15
TGTGCCACCAGCAGAGTGCCGCTTGGGCCGAACTATGGCTACACCTTC
CATSRVPLGPNYGYTF
>NA|NA|16|TRBJ1-2|TRBV11-2
TGTGCCAGCAGCTTAGGCGGGATCGGGCAGAACTATGGCTACACCTTC
CASSLGGIGQNYGYTF
>NA|NA|15|TRBJ1-5|TRBV19
TGTGCCAGTAGCACGACGGCAGGGTTCGATCAGCCCCAGCATTTT
CASSTTAGFDQPQHF
>NA|few|13|TRBJ1-1|TRBV9
TGTGCCAGCAGCGAAATCGCGGGGACTGAAGCTTTCTTT
CASSEIAGTEAFF
>NA|NA|12|TRBJ1-1|TRBV5-4
TGTGCCTACCGGGGACACAACACTGAAGCTTTCTTT
CAYRGHNTEAFF
>NA|NA|13|TRBJ2-5|TRBV12-3/TRBV12-4
TGTGCCAGCAGTTCCACGACAAAAGAGACCCAGTACTTC
CASSSTTKETQYF
>NA|NA|12|TRBJ1-2|TRBV27
TGTGCCAGCAGTTTATCCGGTAATGGCTACACCTTC
CASSLSGNGYTF
>NA|NA|15|TRBJ1-1|TRBV10-2
TGCGCCAGCAGTGGCCCTGGGGGGATCGACACTGAAGCTTTCTTT
CASSGPGGIDTEAFF
>NA|NA|15|TRBJ1-4|TRBV7-8
TGTGCCAGCAGCCCACACGGGACACAGGGTGAAAAACTGTTTTTT
CASSPHGTQGEKLFF
>TRBD2|NA|15|TRBJ2-5|TRBV9
TGTGCCAGCAGCCTCGGACTAGCGGGGGGAGAGACCCAGTACTTC
CASSLGLAGGETQYF
>TRBD2|once|17|TRBJ2-7|TRBV5-1
TGCGCCAGCAGCTTCCTTTCGCCTAGCGGGGGACCCTACGAGCAGTACTTC
CASSFLSPSGGPYEQYF
>NA|NA|16|TRBJ2-3|TRBV3-1/TRBV3-2
TGTGCCAGCAGGGACGCGGGGGCCGGGGTTACAGATACGCAGTATTTT
CASRDAGAGVTDTQYF
>TRBD1|NA|14|TRBJ1-1|TRBV27
TGTGCCAGCAGTTTAAGGACAGGGGGCGCCCCAGCTTTCTTT
CASSLRTGGAPAFF
>TRBD1|NA|15|TRBJ1-5|TRBV2
TGTGCCAGCAGTGAAGCCGGGACAGCCAATCAGCCCCAGCATTTT
CASSEAGTANQPQHF
>TRBD1|NA|15|TRBJ2-7|TRBV18
TGTGCCAGCTCACCACAAACAGGGGGTCCCTACGAGCAGTACTTC
CASSPQTGGPYEQYF
>TRBD1|NA|14|TRBJ1-5|TRBV6-6
TGTGCCAGCAGCTCAGGGGGTGGAAATCAGCCCCAGCATTTT
CASSSGGGNQPQHF
>NA|NA|15|TRBJ2-7|TRBV10-3
TGTGCCATCAGCCTCCGGGACTCAAACGGGGACGAGCAGTACTTC
CAISLRDSNGDEQYF
>NA|NA|15|TRBJ1-5|TRBV18
TGTGCCAGCTCACCAATGGGGGCTAGCAATCAGCCCCAGCATTTT
CASSPMGASNQPQHF
>TRBD1|NA|14|TRBJ1-1|TRBV3-1/TRBV3-2
TGTGCCAGCAGCTTGGGACAGGGGAACACTGAAGCTTTCTTT
CASSLGQGNTEAFF
>NA|NA|15|TRBJ2-5|TRBV5-1
TGCGCCAGCAGCTTGGGGGCAGGGCGTCGGGAGACCCAGTACTTC
CASSLGAGRRETQYF
>NA|NA|16|TRBJ2-2|TRBV15
TGTGCCACCAGCAGAGATCGAGACAAGAACACCGGGGAGCTGTTTTTT
CATSRDRDKNTGELFF
>NA|NA|16|TRBJ1-5|TRBV2
TGTGCCAGCAGTGATAGCGGCGGGGCTTTCAATCAGCCCCAGCATTTT
CASSDSGGAFNQPQHF
>TRBD1|NA|14|TRBJ1-6|TRBV18
TGTGCCAGCTCACTCGGACAGGGAGAATCACCCCTCCACTTT
CASSLGQGESPLHF
>TRBD1|NA|12|TRBJ1-5|TRBV9
TGTGCCAGCAGCGCAGGGGGACAGCCCCAGCATTTT
CASSAGGQPQHF
>NA|NA|12|TRBJ2-3|TRBV11-2
TGTGCCAGCAGCTCCGCTACGGATACGCAGTATTTT
CASSSATDTQYF
>TRBD1|NA|14|TRBJ2-7|TRBV2
TGTGCCAGCAGGTTGGGACAGTACACCTACGAGCAGTACTTC
CASRLGQYTYEQYF
>TRBD1|NA|16|TRBJ1-6|TRBV18
TGTGCCAGCTCCACCGACAGGGGAACTTATAATTCACCCCTCCACTTT
CASSTDRGTYNSPLHF